This T cell receptor (beta chain) was captured in a study of breast tumors, draining lymph nodes, adjacent tissues. Notes on the study in general: Compared with lymph nodes, tumors were less diverse; compared with nontumor tissue, more.

This CDR3 region has 15 residues. The trim removed 6 bases at V and 0 bases at J, leaving 7 bases unmatched. Germline CDR1 is MNHEY and CDR2 is SMNVEV (reference sequence). This clonotype was recorded at least ten times. Its antigen is unidentified. TCRdb recomputed calls from the multiplex PCR reads with MiXCR, one row per CDR3 protein. The table records 80,000 to 130,000 distinct CDR3 sequences, approximately 22% of them present only once. The lymph nodes were axillary draining lymph nodes from breast cancer patients. The chain uses TRBV27 and TRBJ1-2; 7 positions agree with TRBD1. The sequence was collected from a female donor with breast cancer. Some clones in this sample may be carry-over from other donors' samples. The specimen was axillary lymph node tissue. The CDR3 coding sequence is TGTGCCAGCAGATTGGGGGGACAGCCTAACTATGGCTACACCTTC. Protein product: CASRLGGQPNYGYTF.